This T cell receptor beta chain was obtained from a study of cytomegalovirus exposure and HLA in healthy donors. The PCR had 60 Vbeta and 13 Jbeta primers. Libraries were prepared by immunoSEQ multiplex PCR; TCRdb keeps only in-frame clonotypes and omits some of them. Among approximately 100,000 clones, 79% were seen once, and the ten largest hold 3.1%. This clone occurred a few times. What it binds is unknown. Germline loops: CDR1 SGHVS, CDR2 FQNEAQ. The CDR3 covers 13 residues. V lost 8 bases, J lost 6 bases, and 6 bases stayed unmatched. General study points: Confirmation in vitro established that three CMV-associated chains were specific for CMV antigens. Later analysis showed most CMV-associated TCR beta chains appearing HLA-restricted. Listed as cytomegalovirus-associated were over 150 TCR beta chains.

The specimen sequenced was PBMCs. V usage is TRBV7-8 and J usage is TRBJ2-1; 8 nucleotides agree with TRBD2. This receptor was identified in a woman between 35 and 50 years old in good health and CMV-seronegative. In nucleotides, the CDR3 is TGTGCCAGCGCTAGGACTAGCCGCAATGAGCAGTTCTTC. It yields the protein CASARTSRNEQFF.